Included here is one T cell receptor beta chain sequence, with context. Its antigen is still unknown. Pregnancy or lactation, uncontrolled infections and other autoimmune diseases were grounds for excluding patients. Orbital computed tomography and thyroid ultrasound, along with TRAb, serum thyroxine and clinical symptoms, underpinned diagnosis. Using RNA transcripts, the TCR beta CDR3 regions were amplified. HTBI primers primed a first-round RT-PCR, and a second-round multiplex PCR followed. Each CDR3 protein gets one entry after TCRdb re-called the multiplex PCR reads with MiXCR. This sample carries 300,000 to 500,000 distinct CDR3 sequences, about 16% of them seen once, and the ten largest clones take about 7%. Trimming pared 5 bases from V and 3 bases from J, leaving 11 bases between. The CDR3 length is 13 residues. Germline V gene lookup returns CDR1 SGHAT and CDR2 FQNNGV. The data derive from a study of Graves' ophthalmopathy and Graves' hyperthyroidism. Looking at the study overall: Peripheral blood was gathered at first diagnosis, ahead of any treatment whatsoever. Study-wide findings and caveats: The blood repertoire also included most expanded thyroid clonotypes above 0.001 frequency.

The sample was peripheral blood. This chain joins TRBV11-2 and TRBJ2-7; perhaps D is TRBD1 or TRBD2 (5 bases each). This TCR came from a woman under 30 with stable Graves' hyperthyroidism. This chain's CDR3 is CASSVRDGYEQYF. CDR3 DNA: TGTGCCAGCAGCGTCCGGGACGGCTACGAGCAGTACTTC.